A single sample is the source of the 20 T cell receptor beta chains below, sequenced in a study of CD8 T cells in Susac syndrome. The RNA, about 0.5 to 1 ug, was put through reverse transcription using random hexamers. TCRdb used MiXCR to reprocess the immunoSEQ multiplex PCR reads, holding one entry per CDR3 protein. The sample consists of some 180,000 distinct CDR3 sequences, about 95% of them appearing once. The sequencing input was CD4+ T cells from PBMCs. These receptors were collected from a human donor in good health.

The CDR3 DNA sequence: TGCAGTGCTAGGGTTGCGGGAATAGAGACCCAGTACTTC. Translation gives CSARVAGIETQYF. V and J are TRBV20-1 and TRBJ2-5, with D maybe TRBD2 (6 bases). Germline loops: CDR1 DFQATT, CDR2 SNEGSKA (reference sequence). The CDR3 has 13 residues. V lost 3 bases and J lost 4, with 12 bases in between.

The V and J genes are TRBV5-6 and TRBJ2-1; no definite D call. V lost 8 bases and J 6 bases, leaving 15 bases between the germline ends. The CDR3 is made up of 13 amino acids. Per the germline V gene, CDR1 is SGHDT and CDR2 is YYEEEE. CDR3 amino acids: CASLLGALNEQFF. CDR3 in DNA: TGTGCCAGTCTCCTAGGAGCCCTCAATGAGCAGTTCTTC.

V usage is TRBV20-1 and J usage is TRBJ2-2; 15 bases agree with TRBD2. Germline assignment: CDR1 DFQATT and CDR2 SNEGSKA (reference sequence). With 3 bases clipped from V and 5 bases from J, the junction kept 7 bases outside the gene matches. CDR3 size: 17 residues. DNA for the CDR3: TGCAGTGCTAGTGGACTAGCGGGAGGGCCAGGGACCGGGGAGCTGTTTTTT. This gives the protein CSASGLAGGPGTGELFF.

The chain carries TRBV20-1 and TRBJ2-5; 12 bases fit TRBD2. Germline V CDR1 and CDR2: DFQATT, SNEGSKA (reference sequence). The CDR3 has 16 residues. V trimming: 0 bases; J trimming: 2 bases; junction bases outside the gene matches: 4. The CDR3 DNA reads TGCAGTGCTAGAGACGACCTAGCGGGAGGGCAAGAGACCCAGTACTTC. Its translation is CSARDDLAGGQETQYF.

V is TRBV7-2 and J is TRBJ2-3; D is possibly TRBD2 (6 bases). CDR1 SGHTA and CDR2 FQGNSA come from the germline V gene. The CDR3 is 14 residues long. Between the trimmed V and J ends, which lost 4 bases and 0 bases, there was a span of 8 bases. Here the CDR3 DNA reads TGTGCCAGCAGCTCAGCGGGTAGCACAGATACGCAGTATTTT. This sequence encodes CASSSAGSTDTQYF.

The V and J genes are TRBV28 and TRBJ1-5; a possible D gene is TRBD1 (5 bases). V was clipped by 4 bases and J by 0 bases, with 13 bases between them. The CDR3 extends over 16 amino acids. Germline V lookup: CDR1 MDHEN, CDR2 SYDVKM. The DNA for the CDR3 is TGTGCCAGCAGTTCCCGGAGGGGAGATAGCAATCAGCCCCAGCATTTT. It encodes CASSSRRGDSNQPQHF.

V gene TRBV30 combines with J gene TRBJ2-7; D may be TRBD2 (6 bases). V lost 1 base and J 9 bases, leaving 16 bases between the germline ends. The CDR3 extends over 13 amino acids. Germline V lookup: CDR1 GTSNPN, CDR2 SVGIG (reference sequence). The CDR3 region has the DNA TGTGCCTGGAGTGCTACTAGCCTGAACGGGCAGTACTTC. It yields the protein CAWSATSLNGQYF.

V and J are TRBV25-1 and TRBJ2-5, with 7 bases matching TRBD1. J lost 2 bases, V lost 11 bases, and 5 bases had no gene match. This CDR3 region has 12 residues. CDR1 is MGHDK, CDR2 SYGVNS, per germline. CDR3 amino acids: CAVRGPQETQYF. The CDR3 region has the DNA TGTGCCGTGAGGGGGCCTCAAGAGACCCAGTACTTC.

The CDR3 bases are TGTGCCTGGAGTAGGGGAGACACAGATACGCAGTATTTT. Residues: CAWSRGDTDTQYF. This rearrangement joins TRBV30 to TRBJ2-3; the D call may be TRBD1 or TRBD2 (5 bases each). With 2 bases removed from V and 2 bases from J, the gap between germline ends came to 8 bases. CDR1 and CDR2 from the germline V gene are GTSNPN and SVGIG (reference sequence). This CDR3 region has 13 residues.

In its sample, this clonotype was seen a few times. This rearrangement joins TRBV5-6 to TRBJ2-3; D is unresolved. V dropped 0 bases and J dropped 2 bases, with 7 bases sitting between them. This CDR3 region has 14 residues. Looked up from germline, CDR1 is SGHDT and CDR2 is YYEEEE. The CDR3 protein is CASSLGLVTDTQYF. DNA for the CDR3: TGTGCCAGCAGCTTGGGGCTAGTCACAGATACGCAGTATTTT.

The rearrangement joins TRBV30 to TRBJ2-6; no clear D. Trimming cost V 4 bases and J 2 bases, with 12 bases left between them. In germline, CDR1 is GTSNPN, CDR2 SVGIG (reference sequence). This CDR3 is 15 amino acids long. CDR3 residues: CAWTLLGTGANVLTF. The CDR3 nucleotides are TGTGCCTGGACTCTGTTGGGTACTGGGGCCAACGTCCTGACTTTC.

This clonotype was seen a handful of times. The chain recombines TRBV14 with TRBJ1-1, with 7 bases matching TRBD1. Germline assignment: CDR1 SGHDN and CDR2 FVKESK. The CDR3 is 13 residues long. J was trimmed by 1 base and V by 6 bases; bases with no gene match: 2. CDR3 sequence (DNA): TGTGCCAGCAGTCGGACAGGGAACACTGAAGCTTTCTTT. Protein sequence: CASSRTGNTEAFF. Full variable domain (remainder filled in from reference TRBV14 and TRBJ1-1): EAGVTQFPSHSVIEKGQTVTLRCDPISGHDNLYWYRRVMGKEIKFLLHFVKESKQDESGMPNNRFLAERTGGTYSTLKVQPAELEDSGVYFCASSRTGNTEAFFGQGTRLTVV.

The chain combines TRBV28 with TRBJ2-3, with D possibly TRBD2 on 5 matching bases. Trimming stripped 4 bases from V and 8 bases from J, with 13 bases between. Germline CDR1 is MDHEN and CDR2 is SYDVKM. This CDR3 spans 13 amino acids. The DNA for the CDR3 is TGTGCCAGCAGTTCCCGGACTCCCAGTACGCAGTATTTT. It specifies CASSSRTPSTQYF.

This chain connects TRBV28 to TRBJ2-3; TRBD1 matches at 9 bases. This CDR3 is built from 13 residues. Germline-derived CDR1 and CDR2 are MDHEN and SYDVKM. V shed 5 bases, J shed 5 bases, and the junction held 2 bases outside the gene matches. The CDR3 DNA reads TGTGCCAGCAGTCCGGGACAGGGAGATACGCAGTATTTT. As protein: CASSPGQGDTQYF.

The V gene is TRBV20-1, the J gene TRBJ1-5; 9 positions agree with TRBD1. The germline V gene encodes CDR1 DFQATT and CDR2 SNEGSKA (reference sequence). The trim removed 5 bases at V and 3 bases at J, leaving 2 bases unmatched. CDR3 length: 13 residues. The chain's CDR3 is CSAGQGSNQPQHF. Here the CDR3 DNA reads TGCAGTGCTGGACAGGGGTCCAATCAGCCCCAGCATTTT.

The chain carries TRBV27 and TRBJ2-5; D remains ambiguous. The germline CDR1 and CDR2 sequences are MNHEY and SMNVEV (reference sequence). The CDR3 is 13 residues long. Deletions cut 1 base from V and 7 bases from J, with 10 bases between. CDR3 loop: CASSLFPFGTQYF. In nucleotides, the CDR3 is TGTGCCAGCAGTTTATTCCCATTTGGGACCCAGTACTTC.

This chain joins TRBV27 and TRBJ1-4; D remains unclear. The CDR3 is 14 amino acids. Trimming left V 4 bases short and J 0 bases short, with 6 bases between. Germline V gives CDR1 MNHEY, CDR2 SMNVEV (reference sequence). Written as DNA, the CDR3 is TGTGCCAGCAGTTCGCATGCAACTAATGAAAAACTGTTTTTT. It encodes CASSSHATNEKLFF.

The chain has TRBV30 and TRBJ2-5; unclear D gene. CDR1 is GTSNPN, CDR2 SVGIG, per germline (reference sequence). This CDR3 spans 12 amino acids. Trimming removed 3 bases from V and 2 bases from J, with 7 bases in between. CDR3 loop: CAWSPEQETQYF. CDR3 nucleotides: TGTGCCTGGAGCCCTGAACAAGAGACCCAGTACTTC.

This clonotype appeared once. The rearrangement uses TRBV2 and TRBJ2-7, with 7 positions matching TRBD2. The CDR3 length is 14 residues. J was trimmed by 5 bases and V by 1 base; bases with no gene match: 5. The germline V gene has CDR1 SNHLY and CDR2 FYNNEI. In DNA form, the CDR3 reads TGTGCCAGCAGTGAAGAAGGCGGGAGTGACGAGCAGTACTTC. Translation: CASSEEGGSDEQYF.

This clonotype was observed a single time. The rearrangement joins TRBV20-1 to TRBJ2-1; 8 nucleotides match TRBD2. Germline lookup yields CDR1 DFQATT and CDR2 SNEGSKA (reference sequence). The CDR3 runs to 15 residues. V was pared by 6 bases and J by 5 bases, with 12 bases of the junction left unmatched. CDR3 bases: TGCAGTGCCCTTACTATTAGCGGGAACGACAATGAGCAGTTCTTC. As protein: CSALTISGNDNEQFF.